This TCR beta chain was recorded in a study of human T cells and chemical hapten exposure. Trimming took 0 bases from V and 0 from J, leaving 7 bases between them. This CDR3 spans 15 amino acids. Germline values: CDR1 SGHRS, CDR2 YFSETQ. This clonotype was detected ten times or more. Via MiXCR, TCRdb re-called the RACE reads, giving one row per CDR3 protein. The top ten clones hold approximately 2.2% of a sample with more than 250,000 distinct CDR3 sequences, about 8.1% of them seen once. Documented time point: pre-sensitization, week 0. The treatment was: therapeutic diphenylcyclopropenone sensitization with weekly scalp DPC.

The genes are TRBV5-1 and TRBJ2-1; D possibly corresponds to TRBD2 (5 bases). Source: whole blood, taken in connection with sensitization to the hapten diphenylcyclopropenone (DPC). This clonotype was obtained from a woman aged 40 to 50 with alopecia areata. Some clones in this sample may be carry-over from other donors' samples. Written as DNA, the CDR3 is TGCGCCAGCAGCTTGGGAGGGATCTCCTACAATGAGCAGTTCTTC. This codes for CASSLGGISYNEQFF.